A few counts support the clone carrying this T cell receptor beta chain. TCRdb keeps only in-frame clones here, not all; method: immunoSEQ multiplex PCR. The sample holds around 150,000 clones, about 90% seen once. The source of the sample is a study of control samples from healthy donors and cancer patients. The CDR3 is made up of 16 amino acids. The germline CDR1 and CDR2 sequences are LGHNA and YSLEER. V was clipped by 3 bases and J by 3 bases, with 18 bases between them. The gene calls are TRBV4-3 and TRBJ2-7; D is uncertain. The receptor's source is a man aged 18-30 years in good health. The sample consisted of blood. Written as DNA, the CDR3 is TGCGCCAGCAGCCAGGCTGCTGATCCTAAAATCTACGAGCAGTACTTC. Its translation is CASSQAADPKIYEQYF.